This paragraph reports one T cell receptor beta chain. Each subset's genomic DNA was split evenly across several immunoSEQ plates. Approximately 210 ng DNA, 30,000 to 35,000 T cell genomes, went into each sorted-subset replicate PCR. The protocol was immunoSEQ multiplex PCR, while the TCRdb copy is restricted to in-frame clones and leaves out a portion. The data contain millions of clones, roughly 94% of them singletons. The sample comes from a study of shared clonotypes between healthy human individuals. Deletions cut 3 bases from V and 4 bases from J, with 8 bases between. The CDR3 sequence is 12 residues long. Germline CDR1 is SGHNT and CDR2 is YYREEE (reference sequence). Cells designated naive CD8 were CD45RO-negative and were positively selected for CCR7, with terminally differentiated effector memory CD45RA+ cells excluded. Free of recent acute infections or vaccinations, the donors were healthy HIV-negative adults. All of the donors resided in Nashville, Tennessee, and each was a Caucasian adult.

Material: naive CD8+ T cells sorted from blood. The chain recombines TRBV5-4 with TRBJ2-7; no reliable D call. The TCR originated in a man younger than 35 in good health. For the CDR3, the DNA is TGTGCCAGCAGCTCCGTGGGTTACGAGCAGTACTTC. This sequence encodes CASSSVGYEQYF.